The rows below give T cell receptor beta chains drawn from one sample of a study of T-cell memory formation after mild COVID-19. TCRdb re-derived calls from the 5' RACE reads in MiXCR, one entry per CDR3 protein. The table includes 450,000 or so distinct CDR3 sequences, around a quarter detected once. The sequencing sample was made of PBMCs or a T cell subset sorted from them (not recorded which). The origin of the receptors is an adult woman who had mild COVID-19 (a few samples of this study predate the infection). Cell type and time point are not known. CDR3s include the opening cysteine and the closing phenylalanine or tryptophan. A D gene is named only where the DNA matches it firmly. Some rows have no size entry. The others give once, few or many, or a class for an expanded clone.

cdr3_nt: TGTGCCAGCAGCGGCGCGGGTCTCGGTGAAGCTTTCTTT
cdr3_aa: CASSGAGLGEAFF
d_call: NA
j_call: TRBJ1-1
v_call: TRBV5-6
clone_size: NA

cdr3_nt: TGCGCCAGCAGCTTGGTGGGGGGCTCCAACTCAGATACGCAGTATTTT
cdr3_aa: CASSLVGGSNSDTQYF
d_call: NA
j_call: TRBJ2-3
v_call: TRBV5-1
clone_size: NA

cdr3_nt: TGTGCCAGCAGCTTAGGGACTAGCGGGGGGGCGTCCTTTTTCGATGAGCAGTTCTTC
cdr3_aa: CASSLGTSGGASFFDEQFF
d_call: TRBD2
j_call: TRBJ2-1
v_call: TRBV7-9
clone_size: NA

cdr3_nt: TGCAGCGTTGTTTCCGTTTTCGGCCGGAACACCGGGGAGCTGTTTTTT
cdr3_aa: CSVVSVFGRNTGELFF
d_call: NA
j_call: TRBJ2-2
v_call: TRBV29-1
clone_size: NA

cdr3_nt: TGTGCCAGCAGTTCAGAGGTCGGCATCACTGAAGCTTTCTTT
cdr3_aa: CASSSEVGITEAFF
d_call: NA
j_call: TRBJ1-1
v_call: TRBV12-3/TRBV12-4
clone_size: few

cdr3_nt: TGTGCCAGCAGCTCCGCAAGTAACAATGAGCAGTTCTTC
cdr3_aa: CASSSASNNEQFF
d_call: NA
j_call: TRBJ2-1
v_call: TRBV5-4
clone_size: NA

cdr3_nt: TGCGCCAGCAGCCCAGACAGGACAGGTCAAGAGACCCAGTACTTC
cdr3_aa: CASSPDRTGQETQYF
d_call: TRBD1
j_call: TRBJ2-5
v_call: TRBV5-1
clone_size: NA

cdr3_nt: TGTGCCAGCAGCCGACCTAATCAGCCCCAGCATTTT
cdr3_aa: CASSRPNQPQHF
d_call: NA
j_call: TRBJ1-5
v_call: TRBV7-8
clone_size: few

cdr3_nt: TGCGCCAGCAGCCCCCGGACAGGGGATTACGAGCAGTACTTC
cdr3_aa: CASSPRTGDYEQYF
d_call: TRBD1
j_call: TRBJ2-7
v_call: TRBV18
clone_size: many

cdr3_nt: TGTGCCAGCTCACGACCGGGGGGGGAGACAGATACGCAGTATTTT
cdr3_aa: CASSRPGGETDTQYF
d_call: TRBD2
j_call: TRBJ2-3
v_call: TRBV18
clone_size: few

cdr3_nt: TGTGCCAGCAGCCTCAATAATTTGGGACTACCGTACTTC
cdr3_aa: CASSLNNLGLPYF
d_call: TRBD2
j_call: TRBJ2-7
v_call: TRBV5-5
clone_size: NA

cdr3_nt: TGTGCCACCACCCCCGGGGACCACTCCCAAGAGACCCAGTACTTC
cdr3_aa: CATTPGDHSQETQYF
d_call: NA
j_call: TRBJ2-5
v_call: TRBV24-1
clone_size: NA

cdr3_nt: TGTGCCACCAGCAGAGCCGATAATGAGCAGTTCTTC
cdr3_aa: CATSRADNEQFF
d_call: NA
j_call: TRBJ2-1
v_call: TRBV15
clone_size: few

cdr3_nt: TGTGCCAGCAGTTTAGTCAGCTCGGCTAGCGGGAGGGGATGGGTCGACTACGAGCAGTACTTC
cdr3_aa: CASSLVSSASGRGWVDYEQYF
d_call: TRBD2
j_call: TRBJ2-7
v_call: TRBV12-3/TRBV12-4
clone_size: NA

cdr3_nt: TGTGCCAGCAGTCTGGGGACAGTGATTAGCAATCAGCCCCAGCATTTT
cdr3_aa: CASSLGTVISNQPQHF
d_call: TRBD1
j_call: TRBJ1-5
v_call: TRBV6-2/TRBV6-3
clone_size: few

cdr3_nt: TGTGCCAGCAGTTTTTCAGGGAGGGGCGAGCAGTACTTC
cdr3_aa: CASSFSGRGEQYF
d_call: TRBD2
j_call: TRBJ2-7
v_call: TRBV12-3/TRBV12-4
clone_size: NA

cdr3_nt: TGCGCCAGCAGCCCACTCCCGACAGATCCCTCCTACAATGAGCAGTTCTTC
cdr3_aa: CASSPLPTDPSYNEQFF
d_call: NA
j_call: TRBJ2-1
v_call: TRBV5-1
clone_size: NA

cdr3_nt: TGCAGTGCTAGTATAGCGGGAGGGCTTAGATACAATGAGCAGTTCTTC
cdr3_aa: CSASIAGGLRYNEQFF
d_call: TRBD2
j_call: TRBJ2-1
v_call: TRBV20-1
clone_size: NA

cdr3_nt: TGTGCCAGCAGCGTAGGGGGACAGGGGTATACTGAAGCTTTCTTT
cdr3_aa: CASSVGGQGYTEAFF
d_call: TRBD1
j_call: TRBJ1-1
v_call: TRBV7-9
clone_size: once

cdr3_nt: TGCAGTGCTCTGGACTATCCCGAGCAGTACTTC
cdr3_aa: CSALDYPEQYF
d_call: NA
j_call: TRBJ2-7
v_call: TRBV20-1
clone_size: NA

cdr3_nt: TGTGCCAGCAGTACCACCTCTACGTGGCTTCCATACAATGAGCAGTTCTTC
cdr3_aa: CASSTTSTWLPYNEQFF
d_call: NA
j_call: TRBJ2-1
v_call: TRBV12-3/TRBV12-4
clone_size: NA

cdr3_nt: TGTGCCAGCAGTTACTCGAGGGTAGCGGCCACCCGGGGGGACCGTTACAATGAGCAGTTCTTC
cdr3_aa: CASSYSRVAATRGDRYNEQFF
d_call: TRBD2
j_call: TRBJ2-1
v_call: TRBV6-5
clone_size: NA

cdr3_nt: TGTGCCAGCTGCCAGGGACTCCCCACAGATACGCAGTATTTT
cdr3_aa: CASCQGLPTDTQYF
d_call: NA
j_call: TRBJ2-3
v_call: TRBV7-2
clone_size: many

cdr3_nt: TGTGCCAGCAGTCCGGGGACAGGGAAGGTACTAGCGGGGGTGGAGACCCAGTACTTC
cdr3_aa: CASSPGTGKVLAGVETQYF
d_call: TRBD2
j_call: TRBJ2-5
v_call: TRBV27
clone_size: NA

cdr3_nt: TGTGCCAGCCAACATACTACCGGGAGCTCTGGGGCCAACGTCCTGACTTTC
cdr3_aa: CASQHTTGSSGANVLTF
d_call: NA
j_call: TRBJ2-6
v_call: TRBV18
clone_size: few

cdr3_nt: TGTGCCAGCAGCCCCCTCCCGGGAGAGTCGGGGTACAATGAGCAGTTCTTC
cdr3_aa: CASSPLPGESGYNEQFF
d_call: NA
j_call: TRBJ2-1
v_call: TRBV6-5
clone_size: NA

cdr3_nt: TGTGCCAGCAGGTCCGCATCGGCCACTTACGAGCAGTACTTC
cdr3_aa: CASRSASATYEQYF
d_call: NA
j_call: TRBJ2-7
v_call: TRBV3-1
clone_size: once

cdr3_nt: TGTGCTAGTGGTTTGGTAGAGGCTTTCTACGAGCAGTACTTC
cdr3_aa: CASGLVEAFYEQYF
d_call: NA
j_call: TRBJ2-7
v_call: TRBV12-5
clone_size: NA

cdr3_nt: TGCAGTTTCAGGGGGTCAGGGGACACTGAAGCTTTCTTT
cdr3_aa: CSFRGSGDTEAFF
d_call: TRBD1
j_call: TRBJ1-1
v_call: TRBV20-1
clone_size: NA

cdr3_nt: TGTGCCAGCAGCTTAGGTTACAGCGGGAGGTCTCAGTACGAGCAGTACTTC
cdr3_aa: CASSLGYSGRSQYEQYF
d_call: TRBD2
j_call: TRBJ2-7
v_call: TRBV11-1
clone_size: NA

cdr3_nt: TGTGCCAGCAGCCCACAGGGTGTGCATGAAAAACTGTTTTTT
cdr3_aa: CASSPQGVHEKLFF
d_call: NA
j_call: TRBJ1-4
v_call: TRBV12-3/TRBV12-4
clone_size: few

cdr3_nt: TGCGCCAGCAGCCGCTCGCCGGGACAGGGCGTCGAAAACACCATATATTTT
cdr3_aa: CASSRSPGQGVENTIYF
d_call: TRBD1
j_call: TRBJ1-3
v_call: TRBV4-1
clone_size: few

cdr3_nt: TGTGCCAGCAGCTTATCGATCGGGGCGACCTACGAGCAGTACTTC
cdr3_aa: CASSLSIGATYEQYF
d_call: NA
j_call: TRBJ2-7
v_call: TRBV7-9
clone_size: few

cdr3_nt: TGTGCCAGCAGAATGACCGGGACAGAAGAGACCCAGTACTTC
cdr3_aa: CASRMTGTEETQYF
d_call: TRBD1
j_call: TRBJ2-5
v_call: TRBV12-3/TRBV12-4
clone_size: many

cdr3_nt: TGTGCCAGCAGGATAGGACAGGGGCCCCTCTCTCTGGGGGCCAACGTCCTGACTTTC
cdr3_aa: CASRIGQGPLSLGANVLTF
d_call: TRBD1
j_call: TRBJ2-6
v_call: TRBV6-5
clone_size: NA

cdr3_nt: TGTGCCAGCAGGGTCCTAGGACAGGCTTCCGACGAGCAGTACTTC
cdr3_aa: CASRVLGQASDEQYF
d_call: TRBD1
j_call: TRBJ2-7
v_call: TRBV28
clone_size: NA

cdr3_nt: TGCAGTGCTAGAGATATAGGACAGGGAGCTTTCGCGGGCACTGAAGCTTTCTTT
cdr3_aa: CSARDIGQGAFAGTEAFF
d_call: TRBD1
j_call: TRBJ1-1
v_call: TRBV20-1
clone_size: few

cdr3_nt: TGCGCCAGCAGCTCGGACTCTCGGGCAGGAGGAAACACCATATATTTT
cdr3_aa: CASSSDSRAGGNTIYF
d_call: NA
j_call: TRBJ1-3
v_call: TRBV5-1
clone_size: NA

cdr3_nt: TGTGCCAGCAGGGGACCATACAGCGAGCAGTACTTC
cdr3_aa: CASRGPYSEQYF
d_call: NA
j_call: TRBJ2-7
v_call: TRBV6-5
clone_size: few

cdr3_nt: TGCAGTGCTAGAGATCTCGACAGCTACAATGAGCAGTTCTTC
cdr3_aa: CSARDLDSYNEQFF
d_call: NA
j_call: TRBJ2-1
v_call: TRBV20-1
clone_size: NA

cdr3_nt: TGTGCCAGCAGTCCACGGTTGTATCAGCCCCAGCATTTT
cdr3_aa: CASSPRLYQPQHF
d_call: NA
j_call: TRBJ1-5
v_call: TRBV12-3/TRBV12-4
clone_size: NA

cdr3_nt: TGTGCCAGCAGCCGAAAAGTTAAAGCCAAAAACATTCAGTACTTC
cdr3_aa: CASSRKVKAKNIQYF
d_call: NA
j_call: TRBJ2-4
v_call: TRBV3-1
clone_size: NA

cdr3_nt: TGTGCCAGCTCGCCAGGACAGGGGCATGGCTACACCTTC
cdr3_aa: CASSPGQGHGYTF
d_call: TRBD1
j_call: TRBJ1-2
v_call: TRBV18
clone_size: many

cdr3_nt: TGTGCCAGCAGTGAGCCGGGACAGGGGGCTACTGAAGCTTTCTTT
cdr3_aa: CASSEPGQGATEAFF
d_call: TRBD1
j_call: TRBJ1-1
v_call: TRBV6-5
clone_size: few

cdr3_nt: TGTGCCAGCAGCCCTCGACAGGCCCCGAACACCGGGGAGCTGTTTTTT
cdr3_aa: CASSPRQAPNTGELFF
d_call: NA
j_call: TRBJ2-2
v_call: TRBV9
clone_size: NA

cdr3_nt: TGCGCCAGCAGCCCCACCGAGGGATGGGGAGAGACCAAGTACTTC
cdr3_aa: CASSPTEGWGETKYF
d_call: NA
j_call: TRBJ2-5
v_call: TRBV5-1
clone_size: NA

cdr3_nt: TGTGCCAGCAGTTACAACTCGGACGCGTTGGGCTACACCTTC
cdr3_aa: CASSYNSDALGYTF
d_call: NA
j_call: TRBJ1-2
v_call: TRBV6-5
clone_size: NA

cdr3_nt: TGTGCCAGCAGTAAAACAGGGGGCGTCACCGGGGAGCTGTTTTTT
cdr3_aa: CASSKTGGVTGELFF
d_call: TRBD1
j_call: TRBJ2-2
v_call: TRBV25-1
clone_size: NA

cdr3_nt: TGTGCCAGCAGCTTGGGGTCTCGCCAGATGGACACTGAAGCTTTCTTT
cdr3_aa: CASSLGSRQMDTEAFF
d_call: NA
j_call: TRBJ1-1
v_call: TRBV5-4
clone_size: NA

cdr3_nt: TGTGCCAGCAGCGCCCAGACGACAGTGAGTGAGCAGTTCTTC
cdr3_aa: CASSAQTTVSEQFF
d_call: NA
j_call: TRBJ2-1
v_call: TRBV7-3
clone_size: NA

cdr3_nt: TGTGCCAGCAGTGCCCGGACTAGCGCACCAGATACGCAGTATTTT
cdr3_aa: CASSARTSAPDTQYF
d_call: TRBD2
j_call: TRBJ2-3
v_call: TRBV6-2/TRBV6-3
clone_size: few

cdr3_nt: TGTGCCAGCAGCCAAGGGGTAGGGCTAGACGCCGCCTCCGAGCAGTACTTC
cdr3_aa: CASSQGVGLDAASEQYF
d_call: NA
j_call: TRBJ2-7
v_call: TRBV3-1
clone_size: NA

cdr3_nt: TGTGCCACCAGTGATTTGCGATCGGGATTCGGGGAGCTGTTTTTT
cdr3_aa: CATSDLRSGFGELFF
d_call: NA
j_call: TRBJ2-2
v_call: TRBV24-1
clone_size: NA

cdr3_nt: TGTGCCACCAGTGACCCGACAGGGGCTAGCAATCAGCCCCAGCATTTT
cdr3_aa: CATSDPTGASNQPQHF
d_call: TRBD1
j_call: TRBJ1-5
v_call: TRBV24-1
clone_size: NA

cdr3_nt: TGTGCCAGCAGCGTAGGAGGGGCAGGGGCCCACGAGCAGTACTTC
cdr3_aa: CASSVGGAGAHEQYF
d_call: NA
j_call: TRBJ2-7
v_call: TRBV9
clone_size: few

cdr3_nt: TGTGCCAGCAGTGATCTTGGGGCCAACGTCCTGACTTTC
cdr3_aa: CASSDLGANVLTF
d_call: NA
j_call: TRBJ2-6
v_call: TRBV2
clone_size: NA

cdr3_nt: TGTGCCAGCAGCCGGGGGCAGGGGGCACGAGGCTACACCTTC
cdr3_aa: CASSRGQGARGYTF
d_call: TRBD1
j_call: TRBJ1-2
v_call: TRBV7-2
clone_size: few

cdr3_nt: TGTGCCACCAGTGATGGGGGGGGAGGTCAGCCCCAGCATTTT
cdr3_aa: CATSDGGGGQPQHF
d_call: NA
j_call: TRBJ1-5
v_call: TRBV24-1
clone_size: NA

cdr3_nt: TGTGCCAGCAGCTTAGCCGGGACGAATGAAAAACTGTTTTTT
cdr3_aa: CASSLAGTNEKLFF
d_call: NA
j_call: TRBJ1-4
v_call: TRBV7-2
clone_size: few

cdr3_nt: TGTGCCAGCGGAGGCCAAACAGGGAGCTACACCTTC
cdr3_aa: CASGGQTGSYTF
d_call: NA
j_call: TRBJ1-2
v_call: TRBV9
clone_size: few